This entry features one TCR beta chain sequence. The antigen remains unidentified. A junction end diverges from the germline sequence, so it may reflect a read error. TCRdb passed the 5' RACE reads through MiXCR, listing each CDR3 protein once. The table has around 250,000 distinct CDR3 sequences, 8% to 10% seen once; the top ten hold roughly a fifth. Per germline, CDR1 SGHRS and CDR2 YFSETQ. The CDR3 loop spans 15 amino acids. This sample was included in a study of T-cell memory formation after mild COVID-19. Study results and limitations: CD4+ bias marked clones expanding day 15 to 37, unlike balanced contracting clones.

The V call is TRBV5-1, the J call TRBJ2-3; D ambiguous. Sequencing was carried out using PBMCs or a T cell subset sorted from them (not recorded which). The clonotype originates from a man in his late teens or twenties who had mild COVID-19 (a few samples of this study predate the infection). Cell type and time point are not known. CDR3 DNA: TGCGCCAGCAGCTTGGCCCAAACAAGCACAGATACTCAGTATTTT. Residues: CASSLAQTSTDTQYF.